The clone carrying this T cell receptor beta chain has a count of ten or more. The data were taken from a study of early T cells in non-severe SARS-CoV-2 infection. Germline CDR1 and CDR2: SGHRS and YFSETQ. This CDR3 contains 13 residues. V was clipped by 7 bases and J by 1 base, with 11 bases between them. Attachment of unique molecular identifiers to individual cDNA molecules was performed. TCRdb passed the 5' RACE reads through MiXCR, listing each CDR3 protein once. The table records tens of thousands of distinct CDR3 sequences, under 6% of them present only once. The clonotype was recovered from an adult who was a healthcare worker with PCR-confirmed SARS-CoV-2 infection or an uninfected control (not recorded which). Sample: whole blood. This sequence joins TRBV5-1 and TRBJ1-1; D remains ambiguous. CDR3 DNA sequence: TGCGCCAGCGGCAACCCCGGGAACACTGAAGCTTTCTTT. Its translation is CASGNPGNTEAFF. Variable domain in full (rest from reference TRBV5-1 and TRBJ1-1): KAGVTQTPRYLIKTRGQQVTLSCSPISGHRSVSWYQQTPGQGLQFLFEYFSETQRNKGNFPGRFSGRQFSNSRSEMNVSTLELGDSALYLCASGNPGNTEAFFGQGTRLTVV.